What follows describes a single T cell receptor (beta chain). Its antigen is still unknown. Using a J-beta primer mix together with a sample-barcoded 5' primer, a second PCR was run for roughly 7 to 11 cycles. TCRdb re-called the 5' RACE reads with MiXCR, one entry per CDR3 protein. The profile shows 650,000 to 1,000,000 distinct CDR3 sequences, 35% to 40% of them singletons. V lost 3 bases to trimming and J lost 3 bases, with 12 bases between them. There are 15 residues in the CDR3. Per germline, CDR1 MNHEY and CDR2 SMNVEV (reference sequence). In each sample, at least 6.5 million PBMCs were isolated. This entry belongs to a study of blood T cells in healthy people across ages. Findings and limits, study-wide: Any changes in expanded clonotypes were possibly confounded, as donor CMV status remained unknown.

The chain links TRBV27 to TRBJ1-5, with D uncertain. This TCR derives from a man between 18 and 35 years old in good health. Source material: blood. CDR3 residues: CASSLGAMANQPQHF. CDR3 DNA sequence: TGTGCCAGCAGTTTGGGTGCCATGGCCAATCAGCCCCAGCATTTT.